The TCR beta chain under discussion was sequenced for a study of T-cell reconstitution after alpha-beta-depleted transplantation in children. The V and J ends lost 0 bases and 4 bases, in that order; junction bases with no gene match: 6. Germline-derived CDR1 and CDR2 are SGHAT and FQNNGV. The CDR3 totals 17 residues. Unique molecular identifiers were built into the TCRbeta library. TCRdb analysed the PCR reads with MiXCR anew, one entry per CDR3 protein. The table includes about 640,000 distinct CDR3 sequences, 16% detected once. The V call is TRBV11-2, the J call TRBJ2-1; TRBD2 aligns across 10 bases. The TCR sequence derives from a human donor who donated a stem cell graft to a child with acute myeloid leukemia. The specimen comprised PBMCs from the stem cell graft donor, sampled from the stem cell graft. The chain's CDR3 is CASSLEGQGLAYNEQFF. The CDR3 region has the DNA TGTGCCAGCAGCTTAGAAGGGCAGGGACTAGCGTACAATGAGCAGTTCTTC.